This TCR beta chain was sequenced for a study of T-cell memory formation after mild COVID-19. From germline, CDR1 is KGHDR and CDR2 SFDVKD. This CDR3 region has 15 residues. J was trimmed by 8 bases and V by 3 bases; bases with no gene match: 6. This clonotype was found a few times. TCRdb reprocessed the 5' RACE reads with MiXCR, giving one entry per CDR3 protein. The repertoire holds hundreds of thousands of distinct CDR3 sequences, roughly 21% seen once, with roughly an eighth in the top ten. Sequences were obtained from PBMCs or a T cell subset sorted from them (not recorded which). This clonotype was obtained from an adult woman who had mild COVID-19 (a few samples of this study predate the infection). Cell type and time point are not known. The V call is TRBV24-1, the J call TRBJ2-1; 10 positions match TRBD2. The CDR3 spells CATSDESGRGHEQFF. CDR3 DNA sequence: TGTGCCACCAGTGATGAAAGCGGGAGGGGTCATGAGCAGTTCTTC.